This TCR beta chain was sequenced in a study of T cell repertoires in cytomegalovirus infection. The wider study: It can be stated that public TCR beta signatures indicated CMV infection as well as a matching HLA type.

TCRdb re-called the reads through MiXCR, storing one row per CDR3 protein. The sample records 290,000 or so distinct CDR3 sequences, roughly 25% being singletons. This clonotype turned up a few times. Its antigen is unknown. The V gene's germline CDR1 is SGHRS and CDR2 YFSETQ. This CDR3 spans 13 amino acids. With 3 bases removed from V and 4 bases from J, the gap between germline ends came to 10 bases. Overall study findings and caveats: Across the ex vivo response, the dominant clonotypes were HLA-C-restricted CMV-specific TCR beta clonotypes. The study identified carriers of CMV plus the relevant HLA from cumulative public TCR beta family frequency.

This sequence was found in a human donor in good health (CMV status not recorded). Some clones in this sample may be carry-over from other donors' samples. The sequencing sample was made of PBMCs. V gene TRBV5-1 combines with J gene TRBJ2-5; D not resolved. CDR3 sequence: CASSSQPAETQYF. The DNA of the CDR3 is TGCGCCAGCAGCTCCCAGCCGGCAGAGACCCAGTACTTC.